Presented here are 3 T cell receptor beta chains from one specimen sequenced in a study of tumor-infiltrating lymphocytes in primary liver carcinoma. Starting material of about 480 ng total RNA yielded TCR beta cDNA via a constant-region primer. Three-round nested multiplex PCR performed with slightly modified ARM-PCR produced the TCR beta libraries. It was with TRBV1-TRBV30 forward primers and a C-beta reverse primer that the first two PCR rounds were run, at roughly 9 cycles each. TCRdb analysed the multiplex PCR reads with MiXCR anew, one entry per CDR3 protein. This table has about 180,000 distinct CDR3 sequences, 60% appearing once. RNA isolated from unsorted whole blood supplied the blood RNA, with germline DNA also extracted. Sequencing was carried out using peripheral blood. These receptors all come from a man in his forties or fifties with primary liver carcinoma and hepatitis B virus infection.

This clonotype was detected a few times. The rearrangement uses TRBV28 and TRBJ2-1; D could derive from TRBD1 or TRBD2 (5 bases each). The V end lost 2 bases, the J end lost 4 bases, and 12 bases lay between the germline ends. Germline V gene data show CDR1 as MDHEN and CDR2 as SYDVKM. The CDR3 has 15 amino acids. The CDR3 protein is CASSLIQGAYNEQFF. For the CDR3, the DNA is TGTGCCAGCAGTTTAATCCAGGGAGCTTACAATGAGCAGTTCTTC.

The V gene is TRBV11-3, the J gene TRBJ2-1; 8 bases are shared with TRBD1. Germline assignment: CDR1 SGHNT and CDR2 YENEEA. With V trimmed by 2 bases and J by 5 bases, 5 bases remained unmatched. The CDR3 consists of 15 residues. This CDR3 reads CASSLTQGANNEQFF. CDR3 coding DNA: TGTGCCAGCAGCTTAACCCAGGGGGCGAACAATGAGCAGTTCTTC.

In the case of this clonotype: Because it lacks the conserved phenylalanine or tryptophan at the end, this CDR3 is likely a read error. CDR3 bases: TGTGCCAGCAGGAGCGGGACAGGGGGTCCCTATAATTCACCCCTCCACCTT. Its translation: CASRSGTGGPYNSPLHL. V gene TRBV6-5 combines with J gene TRBJ1-6; 11 nucleotides line up with TRBD1. In germline, CDR1 is MNHEY, CDR2 SVGAGI. V shed 6 bases and J 2 bases; nucleotides not matched to a gene: 6. The CDR3 has 17 amino acids.